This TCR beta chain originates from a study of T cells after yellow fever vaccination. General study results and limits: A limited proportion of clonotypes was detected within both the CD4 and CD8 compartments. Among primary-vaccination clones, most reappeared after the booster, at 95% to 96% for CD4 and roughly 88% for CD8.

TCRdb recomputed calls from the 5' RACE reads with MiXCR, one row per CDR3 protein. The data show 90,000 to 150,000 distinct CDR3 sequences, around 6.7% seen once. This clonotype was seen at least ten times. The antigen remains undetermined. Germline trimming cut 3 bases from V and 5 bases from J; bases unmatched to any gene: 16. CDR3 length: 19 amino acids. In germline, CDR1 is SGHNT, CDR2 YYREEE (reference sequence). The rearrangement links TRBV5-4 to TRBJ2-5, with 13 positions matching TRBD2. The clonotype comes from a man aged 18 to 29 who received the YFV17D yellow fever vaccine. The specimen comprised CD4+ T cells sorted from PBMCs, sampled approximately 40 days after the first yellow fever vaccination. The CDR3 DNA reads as TGTGCCAGCAGCTCCGGGACTAGCGGGGATGGTGGCCGGGTGGAGACCCAGTACTTC. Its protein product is CASSSGTSGDGGRVETQYF.